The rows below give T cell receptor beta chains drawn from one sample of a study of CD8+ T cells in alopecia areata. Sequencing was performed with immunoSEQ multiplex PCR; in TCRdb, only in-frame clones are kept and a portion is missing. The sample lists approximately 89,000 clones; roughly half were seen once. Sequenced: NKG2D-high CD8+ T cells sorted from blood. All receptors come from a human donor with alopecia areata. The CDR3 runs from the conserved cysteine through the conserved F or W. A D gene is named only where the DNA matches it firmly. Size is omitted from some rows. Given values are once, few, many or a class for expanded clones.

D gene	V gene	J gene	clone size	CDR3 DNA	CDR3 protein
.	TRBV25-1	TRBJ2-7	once	TGTGCCAGCAGTGAAGTGTACGAGCAGTACTTC	CASSEVYEQYF
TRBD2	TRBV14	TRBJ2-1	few	TGTGCCAGCAGCCATCGGACTAGTATCTACAATGAGCAGTTCTTC	CASSHRTSIYNEQFF
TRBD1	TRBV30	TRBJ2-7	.	TGTGCCTGGAGTGTGACAGGGTTGGCCTACGAGCAGTACTTC	CAWSVTGLAYEQYF
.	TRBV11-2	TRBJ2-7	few	TGTGCCAGCAGCCACCCATCTGGGGGGGCAACAGGGGGCGAGCAGTACTTC	CASSHPSGGATGGEQYF
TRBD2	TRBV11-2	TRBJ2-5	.	TGTGCCACCCGGGCTAGCGGGGCCCGAGAGACCCAGTACTTC	CATRASGARETQYF
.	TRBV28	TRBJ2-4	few	TGTGCCAGCAGTTTATTGGTGGAAAACATTCAGTACTTC	CASSLLVENIQYF
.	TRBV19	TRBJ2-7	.	TGTGCCAGTAGTCCGTCGGTGGCAGGCTACGAGCAGTACTTC	CASSPSVAGYEQYF
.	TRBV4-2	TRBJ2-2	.	TGTGCCAGCAGCGCTACGGGGCAGAACACCGGGGAGCTGTTTTTT	CASSATGQNTGELFF
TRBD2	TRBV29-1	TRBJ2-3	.	TGCAGCGTTGTTGGGACTAGCGGGCCCTTCCAGGGAGATACGCAGTATTTT	CSVVGTSGPFQGDTQYF
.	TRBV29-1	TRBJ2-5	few	TGCAGCGTTGAGGCAGAGGGCTCCCAAGAGACCCAGTACTTC	CSVEAEGSQETQYF
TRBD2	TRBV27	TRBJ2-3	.	TGTGCCAGCAGTAAGGGACTAGCGGGAGAGGATACGCAGTATTTT	CASSKGLAGEDTQYF
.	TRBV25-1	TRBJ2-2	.	TGTGCCAGCAGTGTAGGACGGGCCGGGGAGCTGTTTTTT	CASSVGRAGELFF
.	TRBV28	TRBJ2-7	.	TGTGCCAGCAGTTCCCGAGGATATTCCTACGAGCAGTACTTC	CASSSRGYSYEQYF
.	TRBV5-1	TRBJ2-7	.	TGCGCCAGCAGCTTGGCCGGGTGGCGGATCTACGAGCAGTACTTC	CASSLAGWRIYEQYF
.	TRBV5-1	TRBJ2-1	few	TGCGCCAGCCACCCGTGGGGGAACAATGAGCAGTTCTTC	CASHPWGNNEQFF
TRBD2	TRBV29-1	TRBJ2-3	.	TGCAGCGGGGGACTAGCGGGTGATACGCAGTATTTT	CSGGLAGDTQYF
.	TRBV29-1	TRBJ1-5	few	TGCAGCGTCGTCACGTTCGGGGGCGATAGCAATCAGCCCCAGCATTTT	CSVVTFGGDSNQPQHF
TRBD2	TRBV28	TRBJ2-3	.	TGTGCCAGCCAAACTAGCGGGAGTTACACAGATACGCAGTATTTT	CASQTSGSYTDTQYF
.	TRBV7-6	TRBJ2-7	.	TGTGCCAGCAGCTTTAGTGCGGGCTACGAGCAGTACTTC	CASSFSAGYEQYF
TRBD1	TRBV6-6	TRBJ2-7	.	TGTGCCAGCAGGCCAGGGGGTCCCTACGAGCAGTACTTC	CASRPGGPYEQYF
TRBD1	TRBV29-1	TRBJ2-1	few	TGCAGCGCCGTGACAGGGTACAATGAGCAGTTCTTC	CSAVTGYNEQFF
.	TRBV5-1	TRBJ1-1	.	TGCGCCAGCAGCTTGGCCTCGGGCGCGGGAACTGAAGCTTTCTTT	CASSLASGAGTEAFF
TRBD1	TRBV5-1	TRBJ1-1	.	TGCGCCAGCAGCTTGACAGGGGTGAACACTGAAGCTTTCTTT	CASSLTGVNTEAFF
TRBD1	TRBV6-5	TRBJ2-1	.	TGTGCCAGCAGTTTAGGGACAGGGGTCAACAATGAGCAGTTCTTC	CASSLGTGVNNEQFF
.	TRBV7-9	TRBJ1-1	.	TGTGCCAGCACGCCGGTTGAAGCTTTCTTT	CASTPVEAFF
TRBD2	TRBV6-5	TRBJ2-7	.	TGTGCCAGCAGTTACAGGACTAGCCGTCACGAGCAGTACTTC	CASSYRTSRHEQYF
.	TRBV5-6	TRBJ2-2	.	TGTGCCAGCAGCCTCGGTTACGGGGAGCTGTTTTTT	CASSLGYGELFF
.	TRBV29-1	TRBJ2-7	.	TGCAGCGTTGAAGATGGGCAGGGCTACGAGCAGTACTTC	CSVEDGQGYEQYF
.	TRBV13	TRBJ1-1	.	TGTGCCAGCAGCACCCGGTGGGAGCACATCGCCGTAGAGGCTTTCTTT	CASSTRWEHIAVEAFF
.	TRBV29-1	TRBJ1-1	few	TGCAGCGTCGAGAACACTGAAGCTTTCTTT	CSVENTEAFF
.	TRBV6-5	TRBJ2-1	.	TGTGCCAGCAGTTACTCAGAAGTGCCGGTGAACAATGAGCAGTTCTTC	CASSYSEVPVNNEQFF
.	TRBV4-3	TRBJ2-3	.	TGCGCCAGCAGCCAGGAGGCGTACCTTAACCCAGATACGCAGTATTTT	CASSQEAYLNPDTQYF
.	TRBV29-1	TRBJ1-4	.	TGCAGCGGATTATTAGGGCCGGGTGAAAAACTGTTTTTT	CSGLLGPGEKLFF
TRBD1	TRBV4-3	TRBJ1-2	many	TGCGCCAGCAGCCCCCGGGACAGGGGTGTGGCTGGCTACACCTTC	CASSPRDRGVAGYTF
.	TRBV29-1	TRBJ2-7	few	TGCAGCATCATCTATCACGAGCAGTACTTC	CSIIYHEQYF
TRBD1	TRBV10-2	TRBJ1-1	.	TGCGCCAGCGGGACAGGGGGCACTGAAGCTTTCTTT	CASGTGGTEAFF
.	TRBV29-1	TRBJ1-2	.	TGCAGCGTCCGGGGTGACTATGGCTACACCTTC	CSVRGDYGYTF
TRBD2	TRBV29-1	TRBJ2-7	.	TGCAGCGTTGACGGGGGGGCCTACGAGCAGTACTTC	CSVDGGAYEQYF
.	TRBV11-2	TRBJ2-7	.	TGTGCCAGCAGCGTAGCCTGGGGACCAACATACGAGCAGTACTTC	CASSVAWGPTYEQYF
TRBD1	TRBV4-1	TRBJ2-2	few	TGCGCCAGCAGCCACCGACAGGGAAGCGGGGAGCTGTTTTTT	CASSHRQGSGELFF
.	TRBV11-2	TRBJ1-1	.	TGTGCCAGCAGCTTAGCGGGGGAACCTGAAGCTTTCTTT	CASSLAGEPEAFF
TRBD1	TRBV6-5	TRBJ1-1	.	TGTGCCAGCAGACCCGACAGGGCTCCTGAAGCTTTCTTT	CASRPDRAPEAFF
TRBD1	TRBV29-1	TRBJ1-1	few	TGCAGCGCTCAGACAGGGTCCACTGAAGCTTTCTTT	CSAQTGSTEAFF
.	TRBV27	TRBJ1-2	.	TGTGCCAGCAGACCAATTATTAACTATGGCTACACCTTC	CASRPIINYGYTF
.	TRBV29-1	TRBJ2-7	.	TGCAGCGTTGAGCGGCCGGGAATGGGGTACGAGCAGTACTTC	CSVERPGMGYEQYF
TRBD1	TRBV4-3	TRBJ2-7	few	TGCGCCAGCAGCCAAGGTTTAGGACAGGGAGCCGACGAGCAGTACTTC	CASSQGLGQGADEQYF
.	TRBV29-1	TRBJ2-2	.	TGCAGCGTTGAAGAACGGGGGAATTCCGGGGAGCTGTTTTTT	CSVEERGNSGELFF